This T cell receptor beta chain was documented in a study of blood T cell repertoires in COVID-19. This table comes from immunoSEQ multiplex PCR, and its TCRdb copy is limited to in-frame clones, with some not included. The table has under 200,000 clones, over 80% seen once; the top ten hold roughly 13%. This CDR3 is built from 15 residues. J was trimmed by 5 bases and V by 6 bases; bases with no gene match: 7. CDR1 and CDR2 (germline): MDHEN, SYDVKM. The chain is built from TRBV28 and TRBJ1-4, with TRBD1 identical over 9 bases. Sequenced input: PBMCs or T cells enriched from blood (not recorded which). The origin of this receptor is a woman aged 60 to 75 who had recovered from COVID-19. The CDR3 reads CASRTGGQGNEKLFF. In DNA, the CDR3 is TGTGCCAGCAGAACTGGAGGACAGGGGAATGAAAAACTGTTTTTT. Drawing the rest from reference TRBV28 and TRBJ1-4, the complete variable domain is DVKVTQSSRYLVKRTGEKVFLECVQDMDHENMFWYRQDPGLGLRLIYFSYDVKMKEKGDIPEGYSVSREKKERFSLILESASTNQTSMYLCASRTGGQGNEKLFFGSGTQLSVL.